One sample yielded the 27 T cell receptor beta chains listed below, sequenced in a study of cytomegalovirus exposure and HLA in healthy donors. TCRdb's copy holds only in-frame clones and misses some; the assay was immunoSEQ multiplex PCR. The sample has 150,000 to 200,000 clones, approximately 86% seen once. Sample: PBMCs. These receptor sequences come from a man aged 25 to 40 in good health and CMV-seropositive.

This chain links TRBV6-1 with TRBJ1-1; no clear D. This CDR3 region has 13 residues. V was clipped by 4 bases and J by 3 bases, with 9 bases between them. Germline V gives CDR1 MNHNS, CDR2 SASEGT. CDR3 protein: CASSGRSDTEAFF. CDR3 nucleotides: TGTGCCAGCAGTGGGAGGTCGGACACTGAAGCTTTCTTT.

Here the CDR3 DNA reads TGTGCCAGCAGCCCGGGTGGAAACACCATATATTTT. Its translation: CASSPGGNTIYF. The V call is TRBV27, the J call TRBJ1-3; no clear D. V dropped 6 bases and J dropped 3 bases, with 6 bases sitting between them. Germline V CDR1 and CDR2: MNHEY, SMNVEV (reference sequence). This CDR3 has 12 amino acids.

This sequence joins TRBV11-2 and TRBJ2-5; TRBD2 matches at 7 bases. This CDR3 has 14 residues. The germline gives CDR1 SGHAT, CDR2 FQNNGV. Losses at the gene ends were 6 bases for V and 5 bases for J; bases not matched to a gene: 9. The CDR3 bases are TGTGCCAGCAGGCGTGGGGAGGGATGGGAGACCCAGTACTTC. This encodes CASRRGEGWETQYF. The full variable domain, with the rest looked up from reference TRBV11-2 and TRBJ2-5, is EAGVAQSPRYKIIEKRQSVAFWCNPISGHATLYWYQQILGQGPKLLIQFQNNGVVDDSQLPKDRFSAERLKGVDSTLKIQPAKLEDSAVYLCASRRGEGWETQYFGPGTRLLVL.

V gene TRBV11-3 combines with J gene TRBJ2-1, with unresolved D. Germline V gene lookup returns CDR1 SGHNT and CDR2 YENEEA. The CDR3 runs 14 residues. Trimming took off 1 base at V and 6 bases at J, with 10 bases between the two ends. In nucleotides, the CDR3 is TGTGCCAGCAGCTTAGGTCAGGCAACCAATGAGCAGTTCTTC. It codes for CASSLGQATNEQFF.

The chain uses TRBV30 and TRBJ1-6; D call uncertain. Germline-derived CDR1 and CDR2 are GTSNPN and SVGIG (reference sequence). Trimming removed 5 bases at V and 8 bases at J, with 13 bases between. The CDR3 runs 13 residues. CDR3: CAWESSGDSPLHF. The CDR3 bases are TGTGCCTGGGAATCCTCCGGGGATTCACCCCTCCACTTT.

V is TRBV7-9 and J is TRBJ2-7, with TRBD1 matching 7 bases. Germline V CDR1 and CDR2: SEHNR, FQNEAQ (reference sequence). The CDR3 loop spans 15 amino acids. The J segment lost 0 bases and the V segment lost 5 bases, leaving 7 bases of the junction unmatched. The CDR3: CASSPTGISSYEQYF. CDR3 DNA: TGTGCCAGCAGCCCGACAGGGATTAGCTCCTACGAGCAGTACTTC.

The CDR3, as DNA: TGTGCCGGAGGGGGGGCCTACGAGCAGTACTTC. It is translated as CAGGGAYEQYF. The V and J genes are TRBV27 and TRBJ2-7; TRBD2 is a possible D gene (7 bases). V lost 11 bases, J lost 2 bases, and 10 bases lay in between. Germline CDR1 is MNHEY and CDR2 is SMNVEV (reference sequence). The CDR3 contains 11 residues.

The rearrangement links TRBV19 to TRBJ2-3; D is possibly TRBD2 (7 bases). Between the trimmed V and J ends, which lost 1 base and 6 bases, there was a span of 20 bases. This CDR3 has 17 amino acids. The germline V gene encodes CDR1 LNHDA and CDR2 SQIVND (reference sequence). CDR3 residues: CASSIAGGLLAVDTQYF. Here the CDR3 DNA reads TGTGCCAGTAGTATAGCCGGGGGGCTCCTGGCCGTTGATACGCAGTATTTT.

V gene TRBV19 combines with J gene TRBJ1-4, with TRBD1 as a possible D gene (6 bases). The CDR3 has 15 amino acids. Germline CDR1 and CDR2: LNHDA and SQIVND (reference sequence). Trimming stripped 7 bases from V and 0 bases from J, with 12 bases between. The CDR3 protein is CASKQGLATNEKLFF. The CDR3 nucleotides are TGTGCCAGTAAGCAGGGGCTTGCAACTAATGAAAAACTGTTTTTT.

The chain recombines TRBV6-5 with TRBJ2-5; tentatively, D is TRBD1 (5 bases). CDR3 size: 15 residues. Germline V gives CDR1 MNHEY, CDR2 SVGAGI. V was clipped by 7 bases and J by 2 bases, with 17 bases between them. DNA of the CDR3: TGTGCCAGCAAGGGGAACCAAATTCCGCAAGAGACCCAGTACTTC. Translating gives CASKGNQIPQETQYF.

This clone was seen just once. The chain carries TRBV12-5 and TRBJ1-2; D gene ambiguous. The V and J ends lost 6 bases and 6 bases respectively, with 11 bases between them. Germline loops: CDR1 LGHNT, CDR2 FRNRAP. The CDR3 totals 12 residues. In DNA, the CDR3 is TGTGCTAGTGGCCTTTTTTATGATGGCTACACCTTC. Protein product: CASGLFYDGYTF.

The sample holds a few counts of this clone. The rearrangement links TRBV6-4 to TRBJ2-1; TRBD1 aligns across 7 bases. The CDR3 spans 15 residues. Germline V CDR1 and CDR2: MRHNA, SNTAGT. V dropped 6 bases and J dropped 8; count of bases not matched to a gene: 13. The CDR3 is CASRTGTAGIYEQFF. In DNA form, the CDR3 reads TGTGCCAGCAGAACCGGGACAGCTGGGATCTATGAGCAGTTCTTC.

This rearrangement joins TRBV11-2 to TRBJ1-2; the D gene is possibly TRBD1 (5 bases). The V end was cut by 1 base, the J end by 6 bases, with 18 bases between. CDR3 size: 16 residues. Germline V gene data show CDR1 as SGHAT and CDR2 as FQNNGV. CDR3 coding DNA: TGTGCCAGCAGCTTAGGGGCTGGGGCCCTTAGGGATGGCTACACCTTC. Residues: CASSLGAGALRDGYTF.

V is TRBV6-4 and J is TRBJ2-3; the match to TRBD2 covers 9 bases. This CDR3 has 14 residues. V was pared by 4 bases and J by 1 base, with 0 bases of the junction left unmatched. Germline CDR1 is MRHNA and CDR2 is SNTAGT. The CDR3 is CASSGTSGTDTQYF. The CDR3 nucleotides are TGTGCCAGCAGTGGGACTAGCGGCACAGATACGCAGTATTTT.

This clone was recorded only once. The V call is TRBV7-3, the J call TRBJ2-2; tentative D call: TRBD1 (6 bases). V was cut by 5 bases and J by 5 bases, with 9 bases left in between. Germline CDR1 is SGHTA and CDR2 is FQGTGA. The length of the CDR3 is 13 residues. CDR3 protein: CASSPGQTGELFF. The CDR3 nucleotides are TGTGCCAGCAGCCCTGGACAGACCGGGGAGCTGTTTTTT.

The chain combines TRBV9 with TRBJ2-2, with 10 bases fitting TRBD1. This CDR3 is built from 16 residues. In germline, CDR1 is SGDLS, CDR2 YYNGEE. Unmatched junction bases numbered 4, after V lost 4 bases and J lost 1 base. CDR3: CASSLRTGGNTGELFF. The CDR3, as DNA: TGTGCCAGCAGCCTCCGGACAGGGGGGAACACCGGGGAGCTGTTTTTT.

In regard to this clone: The same CDR3 is also encoded by other DNA sequences in this sample. This chain links TRBV5-1 with TRBJ1-1; 7 bases map to TRBD1. Looked up from germline, CDR1 is SGHRS and CDR2 is YFSETQ. The V segment lost 4 bases and the J segment 0 bases; nucleotides outside the gene matches: 6. The CDR3 totals 15 residues. The CDR3 is CASSLTGTVNTEAFF. Here the CDR3 DNA reads TGCGCCAGCAGCCTGACCGGGACAGTGAACACTGAAGCTTTCTTT.

The V and J genes are TRBV28 and TRBJ2-7, with D unclear. Germline loops: CDR1 MDHEN, CDR2 SYDVKM. This CDR3 contains 11 residues. Deletions cut 4 bases from V and 2 bases from J, with 3 bases between. The CDR3 here is CASSSPYEQYF. CDR3 nucleotides: TGTGCCAGCAGTTCTCCCTACGAGCAGTACTTC. The whole variable domain, remainder taken from reference TRBV28 and TRBJ2-7, is DVKVTQSSRYLVKRTGEKVFLECVQDMDHENMFWYRQDPGLGLRLIYFSYDVKMKEKGDIPEGYSVSREKKERFSLILESASTNQTSMYLCASSSPYEQYFGPGTRLTVT.

The chain joins TRBV18 to TRBJ1-5; 9 bases agree with TRBD1. Per germline, CDR1 KGHSH and CDR2 LQKENI. J gave up 4 bases and V 3 bases, and 4 bases lay outside the gene matches. The CDR3 is 15 residues long. The CDR3 sequence is CASSPLQGANQPQHF. CDR3 in DNA: TGTGCCAGCTCACCGCTACAGGGGGCGAATCAGCCCCAGCATTTT.

The CDR3 DNA reads as TGTGCCAGCAGCTTATTTCTATTGGGACAGGGCACCTATGGCTACACCTTC. Translation: CASSLFLLGQGTYGYTF. The V call is TRBV7-2, the J call TRBJ1-2; 9 bases agree with TRBD1. Germline lookup yields CDR1 SGHTA and CDR2 FQGNSA. V gave up 2 bases and J gave up 4 bases; unmatched junction bases: 11. The CDR3 sequence is 17 residues long.

The CDR3 DNA reads as TGCGCCAGCAGTGAGAGGCTAGCGGGGGGCCAAGAGACCCAGTACTTC. Protein product: CASSERLAGGQETQYF. The chain joins TRBV10-1 to TRBJ2-5; 11 bases align to TRBD2. Germline-derived CDR1 and CDR2 are WNHNN and SYGVQD (reference sequence). V lost 2 bases and J lost 1; bases outside the gene matches: 3. The CDR3 is 16 residues long.

This clone was observed a handful of times. J is TRBJ2-7 and V is TRBV4-1, with D possibly matching TRBD1 (6 bases). The germline V and J ends were trimmed by 1 base and 0 bases, with 16 bases remaining between them. Germline V lookup: CDR1 MGHRA, CDR2 YSYEKL. This CDR3 comprises 17 residues. This chain's CDR3 is CASSQGGPRTDSYEQYF. Written as DNA, the CDR3 is TGCGCCAGCAGCCAAGGTGGTCCGAGGACAGACTCCTACGAGCAGTACTTC.

V is TRBV10-3 and J is TRBJ2-1; 7 bases match TRBD1. V was clipped by 4 bases and J by 14 bases; unmatched bases: 8. CDR3 length equals 12 residues. The germline gives CDR1 ENHRY, CDR2 SYGVKD. CDR3 region: CAISGPQGSEFF. CDR3 nucleotide sequence: TGTGCCATCAGTGGGCCACAGGGGAGTGAGTTCTTC.

The rearrangement links TRBV18 to TRBJ1-2, with 10 bases aligning to TRBD1. The CDR3 spans 13 residues. After removal of 0 bases from V and 8 bases from J, the junction contained 0 bases not matched to a gene. CDR1 KGHSH and CDR2 LQKENI come from the germline V gene. CDR3 loop: CASSPPDRGGYTF. The CDR3 DNA reads as TGTGCCAGCTCACCACCGGACAGGGGGGGCTACACCTTC.

The rearrangement links TRBV5-4 to TRBJ2-2, with 7 bases fitting TRBD2. Germline CDR1 is SGHNT and CDR2 is YYREEE (reference sequence). This CDR3 region has 15 residues. V lost 4 bases to trimming and J lost 0 bases; unmatched junction nucleotides: 3. CDR3 coding DNA: TGTGCCAGCAGCCCCAGCGGGACGAACACCGGGGAGCTGTTTTTT. This gives the protein CASSPSGTNTGELFF.

The rearrangement uses TRBV21-1 and TRBJ2-1; whether TRBD2, the table's D call, matches the DNA was not checked. TRBV21-1 is flagged as a pseudogene. This CDR3 region has 14 residues. CDR3 in DNA: TGTGCCAGCAGCAAAGAGAGGACTAGCTATGAGCAGTTCTTC. Translating gives CASSKERTSYEQFF.

The chain carries TRBV19 and TRBJ2-3; 8 nucleotides align to TRBD1. Germline loops: CDR1 LNHDA, CDR2 SQIVND (reference sequence). The CDR3 consists of 13 residues. Germline trimming cut 2 bases from V and 7 bases from J; bases unmatched to any gene: 2. The CDR3 DNA is TGTGCCAGTAGTATAACAGGGGGGAATACGCAGTATTTT. Protein sequence: CASSITGGNTQYF. Based on the CDR3 plus reference TRBV19 and TRBJ2-3, the full variable domain is DGGITQSPKYLFRKEGQNVTLSCEQNLNHDAMYWYRQDPGQGLRLIYYSQIVNDFQKGDIAEGYSVSREKKESFPLTVTSAQKNPTAFYLCASSITGGNTQYFGPGTRLTVL.